These 31 T cell receptor beta chains came from one sample sequenced in a study of T cell repertoires in aging, cancer and after chemotherapy. TCR beta rearrangements were amplified from peripheral blood genomic DNA. Multiplex touch-down PCR with TRB-A/B primers amplified rearranged V-D-J TRB sequences. MiXCR, applied by TCRdb to the multiplex PCR reads, yields one record per CDR3 protein. The table has some 10,000 distinct CDR3 sequences, around 32% seen once; the top ten hold roughly 3.1%. Input material: blood. Every receptor here comes from a human donor in good health.

The chain carries TRBV6-5 and TRBJ1-1; TRBD1 aligns across 11 bases. Trimming cost V 8 bases and J 5 bases; bases outside gene matches: 10. CDR3 length equals 15 residues. The germline V gene has CDR1 MNHEY and CDR2 SVGAGI. DNA for the CDR3: TGTGCCAGCCTCGACCCGGGACAGGGGGATACTGAAGCTTTCTTT. This encodes CASLDPGQGDTEAFF.

This clonotype appeared a few times. V and J are TRBV6-4 and TRBJ2-1; D is perhaps TRBD2 (6 bases). The CDR3 sequence is 16 residues long. Trimming cost V 3 bases and J 0 bases, with 12 bases left between them. From germline, CDR1 is MRHNA and CDR2 SNTAGT. The CDR3 region is CASSDMGLSSYNEQFF. CDR3 DNA sequence: TGTGCCAGCAGTGATATGGGACTGAGCTCCTACAATGAGCAGTTCTTC.

In this sample, this clonotype is medium-sized. The chain is built from TRBV19 and TRBJ2-1; the D call may be TRBD1 or TRBD2 (5 bases each). Trimming removed 5 bases at V and 10 bases at J, with 12 bases between. CDR1 and CDR2 (germline): LNHDA, SQIVND (reference sequence). This CDR3 is built from 12 residues. The CDR3, as DNA: TGTGCCAGTAGTCTCCGGGACCTAGAGCAGTTCTTC. This encodes CASSLRDLEQFF.

This clonotype was counted a few times. V gene TRBV14 combines with J gene TRBJ2-3, with D possibly being TRBD2 (5 bases). Trimming stripped 11 bases from V and 8 bases from J, with 20 bases between. The CDR3 covers 13 residues. Germline V CDR1 and CDR2: SGHDN, FVKESK. DNA for the CDR3: TGTGCCGGTTCCCGGACTCAAACGGGTACGCAGTATTTT. Translated, it gives CAGSRTQTGTQYF.

By frequency in the sample, this clonotype is medium-sized. The V gene is TRBV11-3, the J gene TRBJ1-2, with unresolved D. Germline V gene sequence: CDR1 SGHNT, CDR2 YENEEA. This CDR3 has 12 residues. Trimming shortened V by 10 bases and J by 5 bases, and 14 bases separated the two germline ends. The CDR3 region has the DNA TGTGCCACCAACGCCGGGATATATGGCTACACCTTC. Amino acids: CATNAGIYGYTF.

This clonotype is medium-sized. The rearrangement links TRBV29-1 to TRBJ2-2; tentative D call: TRBD1 (5 bases). Per germline, CDR1 SQVTM and CDR2 ANQGSEA. This CDR3 spans 14 amino acids. Trimming stripped 1 base from V and 5 bases from J, with 11 bases between. The CDR3 DNA reads as TGCAGCGTTGAAGCCGCCAGGGCAACCGGGGAGCTGTTTTTT. Encoded protein: CSVEAARATGELFF.

Only a few counts were recorded for this clonotype. The chain joins TRBV6-5 to TRBJ1-1; no clear D. The CDR3 length is 14 residues. CDR1 is MNHEY and CDR2 is SVGAGI in the germline V gene. V lost 4 bases, J lost 6 bases, and 15 bases lay in between. As DNA, the CDR3 is TGTGCCAGCAGTTCGATCTTTCGGGGTGCTGAAGCTTTCTTT. It yields the protein CASSSIFRGAEAFF.

This clonotype came up a few times. The rearrangement joins TRBV7-4 to TRBJ1-5, with D perhaps TRBD1 (5 bases). CDR3 size: 15 residues. Germline CDR1 is SGHVT and CDR2 is SQSDAQ. Trimming took off 5 bases at V and 2 bases at J, with 13 bases between the two ends. The CDR3, as DNA: TGTGCCAGCAGCGCGCAGGGTAGGGGCAATCAGCCCCAGCATTTT. This sequence encodes CASSAQGRGNQPQHF.

By proportion, this clonotype is medium-sized. This chain connects TRBV11-3 to TRBJ2-5; D is unresolved. In germline, CDR1 is SGHNT, CDR2 YENEEA. V was pared by 1 base and J by 0 bases, with 6 bases between. The CDR3 sequence is 14 residues long. As DNA, the CDR3 is TGTGCCAGCAGCTTAGCCCTCAACCAAGAGACCCAGTACTTC. Its translation: CASSLALNQETQYF.

V and J are TRBV5-4 and TRBJ2-1; 8 bases match TRBD2. The CDR3 covers 15 residues. Trimming took 9 bases from V and 0 from J; bases not matched to a gene: 8. The germline gives CDR1 SGHNT, CDR2 YYREEE (reference sequence). CDR3 in DNA: TGTGCCATCAGTGGGACTAGTAGCTCCTACAATGAGCAGTTCTTC. It is translated as CAISGTSSSYNEQFF. Full variable domain (remainder filled in from reference TRBV5-4 and TRBJ2-1): ETGVTQSPTHLIKTRGQQVTLRCSSQSGHNTVSWYQQALGQGPQFIFQYYREEENGRGNFPPRFSGLQFPNYSSELNVNALELDDSALYLCAISGTSSSYNEQFFGPGTRLTVL.

The rearrangement uses TRBV6-6 and TRBJ1-1, with D possibly TRBD1 on 5 matching bases. The CDR3 has 12 amino acids. Germline V gene lookup returns CDR1 MNHNY and CDR2 SVGAGI (reference sequence). V was trimmed by 6 bases and J by 1 base, leaving 6 bases between them. CDR3 in amino acids: CASRGGNTEAFF. CDR3 DNA: TGTGCCAGCAGGGGGGGGAACACTGAAGCTTTCTTT.

CDR3 DNA sequence: TGTGCCACCAGTGGCGCGGAGGTAAGTCAGCCCCAGCATTTT. As protein: CATSGAEVSQPQHF. The chain has TRBV24-1 and TRBJ1-5, with D unresolved. The CDR3 is 14 residues long. Germline CDR1 KGHDR, CDR2 SFDVKD. Trimming stripped 5 bases from V and 6 bases from J, with 13 bases between.

V usage is TRBV6-1 and J usage is TRBJ1-2; D unresolved. Germline V lookup: CDR1 MNHNS, CDR2 SASEGT. The CDR3 covers 14 residues. V was trimmed by 6 bases and J by 1 base, leaving 12 bases between them. The CDR3, as DNA: TGTGCCAGCAGCTTGGTGTGGGTTAACTATGGCTACACCTTC. It specifies CASSLVWVNYGYTF.

The rearrangement uses TRBV5-1 and TRBJ2-1; TRBD1 aligns across 12 bases. Looked up from germline, CDR1 is SGHRS and CDR2 is YFSETQ. The CDR3 consists of 17 residues. V trimming: 3 bases; J trimming: 6 bases; junction bases outside the gene matches: 10. CDR3: CASSSLLRDRGLNEQFF. For the CDR3, the DNA is TGCGCCAGCAGCTCCCTCCTCCGGGACAGGGGGCTCAATGAGCAGTTCTTC. Variable domain in full (rest from reference TRBV5-1 and TRBJ2-1): KAGVTQTPRYLIKTRGQQVTLSCSPISGHRSVSWYQQTPGQGLQFLFEYFSETQRNKGNFPGRFSGRQFSNSRSEMNVSTLELGDSALYLCASSSLLRDRGLNEQFFGPGTRLTVL.

This chain uses TRBV4-3 with TRBJ2-5; no clear D. From germline, CDR1 is LGHNA and CDR2 YSLEER. The length of the CDR3 is 13 residues. The ends were cut back, 0 bases at V and 4 bases at J, with 6 bases in the middle. CDR3 DNA sequence: TGCGCCAGCAGCCAAGATCACGGAGAGACCCAGTACTTC. Amino acids: CASSQDHGETQYF.

This clonotype appeared a few times. The V call is TRBV18, the J call TRBJ1-1; 11 bases align to TRBD1. Germline CDR1 and CDR2: KGHSH and LQKENI. Trimming at V came to 2 bases and at J to 4 bases, leaving 9 bases not matched to a gene. CDR3 length equals 17 residues. Here the CDR3 reads CASSPRTGGFETTEAFF. The CDR3 DNA follows: TGTGCCAGCTCACCAAGGACAGGGGGCTTTGAGACCACTGAAGCTTTCTTT.

The J gene is TRBJ1-1, the V gene TRBV10-3; 7 positions match TRBD1. Trimming at V came to 4 bases and at J to 0 bases, leaving 8 bases not matched to a gene. The CDR3 is made up of 16 amino acids. Germline values: CDR1 ENHRY, CDR2 SYGVKD. The DNA for the CDR3 is TGTGCCATCAGTGGAGGGGGACAGCTCATGAACACTGAAGCTTTCTTT. As protein: CAISGGGQLMNTEAFF.

This clonotype showed up just a few times. This chain links TRBV7-2 with TRBJ2-1, with TRBD1 identical over 7 bases. Trimming took 5 bases from V and 4 from J; bases not matched to a gene: 8. The germline V gene encodes CDR1 SGHTA and CDR2 FQGNSA. This CDR3 is 15 amino acids long. CDR3 sequence: CASSPRQGTYNEQFF. The DNA of the CDR3 is TGTGCCAGCAGCCCCCGACAGGGTACGTACAATGAGCAGTTCTTC.

There are a few counts of this clonotype. J is TRBJ2-4 and V is TRBV11-3; D not certain. From germline, CDR1 is SGHNT and CDR2 YENEEA. The V gene lost 6 bases and the J gene lost 5 bases, with 11 bases spanning the gap. There are 13 residues in the CDR3. CDR3 DNA: TGTGCCAGCAGTCCCACCCTACAAAACATTCAGTACTTC. Translating gives CASSPTLQNIQYF.

V and J are TRBV12-3 or TRBV12-4 and TRBJ2-1; 9 positions agree with TRBD2. The CDR3 contains 15 residues. The V and J ends lost 5 bases and 5 bases, in that order; junction bases with no gene match: 7. The CDR3 coding sequence is TGTGCCAGCAGTACAAGGCGGGAGGGCAACAATGAGCAGTTCTTC. Translated: CASSTRREGNNEQFF.

This sequence joins TRBV20-1 and TRBJ2-5, with D maybe TRBD1 (6 bases). This CDR3 is built from 13 residues. Trimming removed 4 bases from V and 0 bases from J, with 9 bases in between. Looked up from germline, CDR1 is DFQATT and CDR2 is SNEGSKA (reference sequence). The CDR3 bases are TGCAGTGCTACCAGACAGGACCAAGAGACCCAGTACTTC. Translated: CSATRQDQETQYF.

The chain employs TRBV29-1 and TRBJ1-1; D is perhaps TRBD1 (5 bases). The CDR3 has 13 amino acids. Germline CDR1 SQVTM, CDR2 ANQGSEA. The V end was cut by 7 bases, the J end by 5 bases, with 17 bases between. In nucleotides, the CDR3 is TGCAGCGCTGGGGCCGGTCCAAAAACTGAAGCTTTCTTT. Translating it yields CSAGAGPKTEAFF.

The V call is TRBV6-5, the J call TRBJ1-4; no firm D call. The CDR3 loop spans 15 amino acids. Trimming pared 2 bases from V and 0 bases from J, leaving 7 bases between. From germline, CDR1 is MNHEY and CDR2 SVGAGI. The CDR3 sequence is CASSYAATTNEKLFF. The CDR3 DNA follows: TGTGCCAGCAGTTACGCAGCGACAACTAATGAAAAACTGTTTTTT.

By sample fraction, this clonotype is medium-sized. This chain joins TRBV12-3 or TRBV12-4 and TRBJ2-3; 7 positions match TRBD2. With V trimmed by 5 bases and J by 4 bases, 12 bases remained unmatched. The CDR3 is made up of 16 amino acids. The CDR3 nucleotides are TGTGCCAGCAGTCGGATGGGGGGGGTCCGCGCAGATACGCAGTATTTT. Its translation is CASSRMGGVRADTQYF.

This chain joins TRBV12-3 or TRBV12-4 and TRBJ2-1; 12 nucleotides match TRBD2. V shed 4 bases and J 3 bases; nucleotides not matched to a gene: 7. The CDR3 is 17 amino acids. Here the CDR3 reads CASSSGLAGLFYNEQFF. The DNA for the CDR3 is TGTGCCAGCAGTTCGGGACTAGCGGGTTTATTCTACAATGAGCAGTTCTTC.

This clonotype is judged medium-sized. V and J are TRBV30 and TRBJ1-6; tentatively, D is TRBD1 (5 bases). The germline gives CDR1 GTSNPN, CDR2 SVGIG (reference sequence). The CDR3 totals 12 residues. The V end was cut by 3 bases, the J end by 9 bases, with 9 bases between. CDR3 in amino acids: CAWRGARSPLHF. The CDR3 DNA reads TGTGCCTGGAGAGGGGCGCGTTCACCCCTCCACTTT.

This clonotype was observed a few times. The DNA of the CDR3 is TGTGCCAGCGGAACGGGGGCTTACAATGAGCAGTTCTTC. This translates into CASGTGAYNEQFF. The rearrangement uses TRBV7-9 and TRBJ2-1; D may match TRBD1 or TRBD2 (6 bases each). This CDR3 contains 13 residues. Germline CDR1 is SEHNR and CDR2 is FQNEAQ (reference sequence). V lost 8 bases, J lost 4 bases, and 12 bases lay in between.

In its sample, this clonotype was seen a few times. The chain couples TRBV19 to TRBJ2-7, with 9 bases identical to TRBD2. J gave up 4 bases and V 5 bases, and 15 bases lay outside the gene matches. The CDR3 contains 17 residues. Germline CDR1 and CDR2: LNHDA and SQIVND (reference sequence). The CDR3 sequence is CASSPLRLAAGGYEQYF. The DNA for the CDR3 is TGTGCCAGTAGTCCCTTAAGACTAGCGGCTGGGGGGTACGAGCAGTACTTC.

Concerning this clonotype itself: This clone may be a read error of a much larger clone one base away. CDR3 in DNA: TGTGCCAGCAGTGAAGCGACAGGGGGCGTAGAGACCCAGTACTTC. It codes for CASSEATGGVETQYF. The chain has TRBV6-5 and TRBJ2-5; 10 bases match TRBD1. The junction had 7 bases not matched to a gene; V was cut back by 5 bases and J by 4 bases. The CDR3 consists of 15 residues. Germline assignment: CDR1 MNHEY and CDR2 SVGAGI.

Judged by abundance, this clonotype is medium-sized. The chain uses TRBV29-1 and TRBJ2-5, with 7 bases lining up with TRBD2. V shed 6 bases and J 0 bases; nucleotides not matched to a gene: 1. The germline gives CDR1 SQVTM, CDR2 ANQGSEA. This CDR3 is 12 amino acids long. Here the CDR3 reads CSVGGHQETQYF. The CDR3 bases are TGCAGCGTGGGAGGGCACCAAGAGACCCAGTACTTC.

In its sample, this clonotype is medium-sized (0.01 to 0.1%). This rearrangement joins TRBV19 to TRBJ2-1; D gene unclear. Germline values: CDR1 LNHDA, CDR2 SQIVND (reference sequence). The CDR3 is made up of 15 amino acids. The V and J ends lost 3 bases and 2 bases respectively, with 11 bases between them. The CDR3 is CASSMTSGAYNEQFF. DNA of the CDR3: TGTGCCAGTAGTATGACATCCGGCGCCTACAATGAGCAGTTCTTC.